This entry lists 18 T cell receptor beta chains sequenced from one sample in a study of CD8+ T cells in alopecia areata. TCR sequencing used cDNA made by reverse transcription of extracted RNA. Measured with immunoSEQ multiplex PCR; TCRdb has only the in-frame clones, and not every one. The sample lists around 190,000 clones; roughly 56% were seen once. Sequenced input: CD8+ T cells sorted from blood. The receptors were gathered from a human donor in good health.

This rearrangement joins TRBV5-6 to TRBJ2-5, with D possibly matching TRBD1 (6 bases). CDR1 SGHDT and CDR2 YYEEEE come from the germline V gene. The V and J ends lost 0 bases and 1 base respectively, with 13 bases between them. The CDR3 is 16 amino acids. The CDR3 protein is CASSLAGQGSQETQYF. The DNA for the CDR3 is TGTGCCAGCAGCTTGGCCGGGCAGGGGAGCCAAGAGACCCAGTACTTC.

This sequence joins TRBV29-1 and TRBJ1-4; D possibly corresponds to TRBD1 (6 bases). V lost 5 bases and J 0 bases, leaving 10 bases between the germline ends. The CDR3 loop spans 14 amino acids. Germline V gene data show CDR1 as SQVTM and CDR2 as ANQGSEA. CDR3: CSVRTVATNEKLFF. The CDR3 coding sequence is TGCAGCGTTCGGACAGTTGCAACTAATGAAAAACTGTTTTTT.

This chain links TRBV4-1 with TRBJ1-2, with 8 bases matching TRBD1. This CDR3 comprises 15 residues. Germline loops: CDR1 MGHRA, CDR2 YSYEKL. The ends lost 4 bases at V and 4 bases at J; junction bases unmatched: 8. The CDR3 nucleotides read TGCGCCAGCAGCCCTCGGACAGGGCCGGGCTATGGCTACACCTTC. This encodes CASSPRTGPGYGYTF.

This chain uses TRBV7-3 with TRBJ2-7, with TRBD1 identical over 10 bases. The CDR3 extends over 14 amino acids. Germline lookup yields CDR1 SGHTA and CDR2 FQGTGA. The V gene end was trimmed by 2 bases and the J gene end by 5 bases; junction bases not matched to a gene: 3. CDR3 region: CASSLAGTGDEQYF. The CDR3, as DNA: TGTGCCAGCAGCTTAGCCGGGACAGGGGACGAGCAGTACTTC.

The table lists this clone with many counts. The chain links TRBV9 to TRBJ2-7; 7 bases are shared with TRBD1. J gave up 4 bases and V 2 bases, and 6 bases lay outside the gene matches. There are 14 residues in the CDR3. The germline gives CDR1 SGDLS, CDR2 YYNGEE. CDR3 in DNA: TGTGCCAGCAGCGTTGGGACAGAATATTACGAGCAGTACTTC. This gives the protein CASSVGTEYYEQYF.

The rearrangement uses TRBV4-1 and TRBJ2-1, with TRBD2 identical over 12 bases. This CDR3 spans 17 amino acids. Trimming took 1 base from V and 3 from J; bases not matched to a gene: 4. The germline CDR1 and CDR2 sequences are MGHRA and YSYEKL. CDR3 DNA sequence: TGCGCCAGCAGCCAAGTCCTAGCGGGGGGGCTCTACAATGAGCAGTTCTTC. Amino acid sequence: CASSQVLAGGLYNEQFF.

This clone is a singleton in its sample. V gene TRBV27 combines with J gene TRBJ1-6; 9 bases align to TRBD1. V gave up 5 bases and J gave up 7 bases; unmatched junction bases: 6. CDR1 is MNHEY and CDR2 is SMNVEV in the germline V gene (reference sequence). This CDR3 contains 15 residues. CDR3 region: CASSPGTGLNSPLHF. CDR3 nucleotides: TGTGCCAGCAGTCCCGGGACAGGGCTGAATTCACCCCTCCACTTT.

The CDR3 DNA reads as TGTGCCAGCAGTCCCCAGCGGGGGCAGTTCTTC. Amino acid sequence: CASSPQRGQFF. V is TRBV6-6 and J is TRBJ2-1, with 7 bases fitting TRBD2. The CDR3 spans 11 residues. After removal of 5 bases from V and 12 bases from J, the junction contained 4 bases not matched to a gene. Per germline, CDR1 MNHNY and CDR2 SVGAGI (reference sequence).

This chain joins TRBV27 and TRBJ2-1, with D tentatively TRBD2 (5 bases). The length of the CDR3 is 14 residues. V lost 5 bases and J 8 bases, leaving 16 bases between the germline ends. Germline CDR1 MNHEY, CDR2 SMNVEV (reference sequence). The CDR3 loop reads CASSPGVRRDEQFF. The CDR3 bases are TGTGCCAGCAGTCCCGGGGTCAGGCGCGATGAGCAGTTCTTC.

The chain employs TRBV19 and TRBJ1-6, with 7 nucleotides matching TRBD1. Trimming removed 5 bases from V and 11 bases from J; junction bases left unmatched: 9. Per germline, CDR1 LNHDA and CDR2 SQIVND (reference sequence). The CDR3 is made up of 14 amino acids. The CDR3 DNA sequence: TGTGCCAGTAGTGGGGACAGTGGCTGGACACCCCTCCACTTT. Encoded protein: CASSGDSGWTPLHF.

This clone appeared a few times. V gene TRBV4-1 combines with J gene TRBJ2-2; D not resolved. Trimming left V 0 bases short and J 0 bases short, with 8 bases between. The CDR3 is 16 amino acids. Germline loops: CDR1 MGHRA, CDR2 YSYEKL. CDR3 loop: CASSQDMVANTGELFF. The CDR3 DNA reads TGCGCCAGCAGCCAAGATATGGTGGCGAACACCGGGGAGCTGTTTTTT.

The chain joins TRBV27 to TRBJ2-7; D is possibly TRBD1 (5 bases). Trimming left V 5 bases short and J 4 bases short, with 12 bases between. CDR1 and CDR2 (germline): MNHEY, SMNVEV (reference sequence). This CDR3 is built from 13 residues. CDR3 nucleotides: TGTGCCAGCAGTCTCTCCCAGGGTTACGAGCAGTACTTC. Translating it yields CASSLSQGYEQYF.

The chain has TRBV29-1 and TRBJ1-1, with unresolved D. Trimming took off 1 base at V and 4 bases at J, with 13 bases between the two ends. The CDR3 sequence is 14 residues long. From germline, CDR1 is SQVTM and CDR2 ANQGSEA. The CDR3 DNA sequence: TGCAGCGTTGAAGTAGTTCTGTCGGGCACTGAAGCTTTCTTT. Protein sequence: CSVEVVLSGTEAFF.

The chain couples TRBV13 to TRBJ2-6; no reliable D call. Looked up from germline, CDR1 is PRHDT and CDR2 is FYEKMQ (reference sequence). This CDR3 spans 16 amino acids. V gave up 5 bases and J gave up 0 bases, with 11 bases separating them. This CDR3 is CASSPVPGSGANVLTF. In DNA, the CDR3 is TGTGCCAGCAGCCCAGTCCCTGGCTCTGGGGCCAACGTCCTGACTTTC.

As for this clone: This CDR3 is also generated by other DNA sequences in the sample. The V gene is TRBV4-1, the J gene TRBJ2-6; D not certain. The CDR3 extends over 16 amino acids. Germline V lookup: CDR1 MGHRA, CDR2 YSYEKL. The V end lost 1 base, the J end lost 1 base, and 8 bases lay between the germline ends. Here the CDR3 DNA reads TGCGCCAGCAGCCAAGTAGCCGGGTCTGGGGCCAACGTCCTGACTTTC. Its translation: CASSQVAGSGANVLTF.

The chain combines TRBV2 with TRBJ2-1; D unresolved. V lost 7 bases to trimming and J lost 6 bases, with 7 bases between them. The CDR3 sequence is 11 residues long. Germline values: CDR1 SNHLY, CDR2 FYNNEI. The CDR3 DNA reads as TGTGCCAGCACCGTAGGCAATGAGCAGTTCTTC. This gives the protein CASTVGNEQFF.

The chain joins TRBV23-1 to TRBJ2-7; D possibly matches TRBD1 or TRBD2 (5 bases each). TRBV23-1 is treated as an ORF (open reading frame) with a function not yet certain. CDR3 size: 12 residues. Trimming took off 3 bases at V and 6 bases at J, with 9 bases between the two ends. CDR3 DNA sequence: TGCGCCAGCAGTCATGGGGGTCTCGAGCAGTACTTC. It is translated as CASSHGGLEQYF.

This clone was seen once. The chain uses TRBV5-1 and TRBJ2-7, with 13 bases aligning to TRBD2. This CDR3 has 15 amino acids. V dropped 3 bases and J dropped 3; count of bases not matched to a gene: 3. Germline CDR1 reads SGHRS; CDR2 reads YFSETQ. CDR3 sequence: CASSSRLAGGYEQYF. CDR3 nucleotide sequence: TGCGCCAGCAGCTCCCGACTAGCGGGGGGCTACGAGCAGTACTTC.